What follows describes a single T cell receptor beta chain. Its antigen is not identified. Naive-designated CD8 cells lacked CD45RO, were positively enriched for CCR7, and omitted terminally differentiated effector memory CD45RA+ cells. The source of the sample is a study of shared clonotypes between healthy human individuals. The wider study: Aged between 18 and 49, the donors were two women and three men.

Sequenced by immunoSEQ multiplex PCR; TCRdb stores in-frame clones only, minus some. This table holds about 2 million clones, less than 95% found once. Germline CDR1 is MDHEN and CDR2 is SYDVKM. V was cut by 2 bases and J by 6 bases, with 16 bases left in between. The CDR3 has 15 residues. Findings and limits, study-wide: A reduction in generation probabilities was seen for non-shared clonotypes relative to those shared by all four donors. Larger richness was generally estimated for naive than memory subsets.

Sequenced input: naive CD8+ T cells sorted from blood. The V gene is TRBV28, the J gene TRBJ1-1; TRBD1 might be the D (5 bases). The TCR sequence derives from a man between 18 and 29 years old in good health. This chain's CDR3 is CASSLRGLGGAEAFF. The CDR3 DNA is TGTGCCAGCAGTTTAAGGGGACTGGGAGGCGCTGAAGCTTTCTTT. Variable domain in full (rest from reference TRBV28 and TRBJ1-1): DVKVTQSSRYLVKRTGEKVFLECVQDMDHENMFWYRQDPGLGLRLIYFSYDVKMKEKGDIPEGYSVSREKKERFSLILESASTNQTSMYLCASSLRGLGGAEAFFGQGTRLTVV.